This is a list of T cell receptor beta chains from one sample in a study of CD8+ T cells in alopecia areata. Repertoires were generated with immunoSEQ multiplex PCR, while TCRdb's copy carries only in-frame clones and drops some. Of 200,000 to 250,000 clones listed, over 60% are singletons. The input for sequencing was CD4+ T cells sorted from blood, taken at week 4, from a patient treated with tofacitinib. These TCRs come from a human donor with alopecia areata. Both conserved end residues are part of each CDR3. The order of the fields is V gene, clone size, J gene, D gene, CDR3 length, CDR3 DNA, CDR3 protein. D genes are given only for firm matches. Clone size is not always given. Where it is, it says once, few, many or a class for expanded clones.

TRBV30	NA	TRBJ1-2	NA	13	TGTGCCTGGGGCCGGGCCCTGGATGGTGGCTACACCTTC	CAWGRALDGGYTF
TRBV30	NA	TRBJ1-3	NA	13	TGTGCCTGGGGGACGGTACCTGGAAACACCATATATTTT	CAWGTVPGNTIYF
TRBV18	NA	TRBJ2-7	NA	18	TGTGCCAGCTCACCACCGACCTATCGGGGCGAGGGGTCCTACGAGCAGTACTTC	CASSPPTYRGEGSYEQYF
TRBV4-1	NA	TRBJ2-5	NA	14	TGCGCCAGCAGCCAAGTCCGTCAGGAGGAGACCCAGTACTTC	CASSQVRQEETQYF
TRBV29-1	NA	TRBJ2-7	NA	12	TGCAGCGTTTCGGCCGGCTCCTACGAGCAGTACTTC	CSVSAGSYEQYF
TRBV5-1	NA	TRBJ2-2	NA	15	TGCGCCAGCAGCTTGGGCCCGACAGGAACCGGGGAGCTGTTTTTT	CASSLGPTGTGELFF
TRBV10-3	NA	TRBJ1-2	NA	13	TGTGCCATCAGTGAGGTGTCTAACTATGGCTACACCTTC	CAISEVSNYGYTF
TRBV30	NA	TRBJ1-2	NA	12	TGTGCCTGCTCCGCGGGTTCGGGAGGCTACACCTTC	CACSAGSGGYTF
TRBV29-1	NA	TRBJ1-5	TRBD1	12	TGCAGCGGGGGGACAGACAATCAGCCCCAGCATTTT	CSGGTDNQPQHF
TRBV10-3	once	TRBJ1-2	TRBD1	16	TGTGCCATCAGCGCCGGGACAGGGGTTGGCAGCTATGGCTACACCTTC	CAISAGTGVGSYGYTF
TRBV10-3	NA	TRBJ2-5	NA	14	TGTGCCATCAGTTCCGGCGGGCTCGGAGAGACCCAGTACTTC	CAISSGGLGETQYF
TRBV6-5	NA	TRBJ1-6	NA	15	TGTGCCAGCAGCACGGTGGGGGTGGGTAATTCACCCCTCCACTTT	CASSTVGVGNSPLHF
TRBV30	NA	TRBJ2-1	NA	11	TGTGCCTGGCAGGACCTTGGTGAGCAGTTCTTC	CAWQDLGEQFF
TRBV4-1	NA	TRBJ2-5	NA	16	TGCGCCAGCAGCCAAGATTATGCAGGGATGGAAGAGACCCAGTACTTC	CASSQDYAGMEETQYF
TRBV5-6	once	TRBJ1-4	NA	16	TGTGCCAGCAGCTTGCAGGGGACTGCAACTAATGAAAAACTGTTTTTT	CASSLQGTATNEKLFF
TRBV30	NA	TRBJ2-5	NA	14	TGTGCCTGGAGTGTAGGGGGGGACGGGGAGACCCAGTACTTC	CAWSVGGDGETQYF
TRBV4-1	NA	TRBJ1-1	NA	13	TGCGCCAGCAGCCAAGAACCGAACACTGAAGCTTTCTTT	CASSQEPNTEAFF
TRBV30	NA	TRBJ1-2	NA	13	TGTGCCTGGAGTGACCTGGAGGGGCATGGCTACACCTTC	CAWSDLEGHGYTF
TRBV7-2	NA	TRBJ2-2	NA	16	TGTGCCAGCAGCCAAAGGCAGGGGACGAACACCGGGGAGCTGTTTTTT	CASSQRQGTNTGELFF
TRBV21-1	NA	TRBJ1-2	NA	17	TGTGCCAGCAGCAGACCCGTACTGACAGGGGCGTACTATGGCTACACCTTC	CASSRPVLTGAYYGYTF
TRBV15	NA	TRBJ1-6	NA	13	TGTGCCACCAGCCAGCTGAAGGATTCACCCCTCCACTTT	CATSQLKDSPLHF
TRBV7-2	NA	TRBJ2-7	TRBD1	15	TGTGCCAGCAGTTTATCGGGACAGGGGTCCTACGAGCAGTACTTC	CASSLSGQGSYEQYF
TRBV30	NA	TRBJ2-2	TRBD2	12	TGTGCCGGGACTACGAACACCGGGGAGCTGTTTTTT	CAGTTNTGELFF
TRBV7-2	few	TRBJ2-3	TRBD1	14	TGTGCCAGCAGCGCGACAGGGGGCGGTGATACGCAGTATTTT	CASSATGGGDTQYF
TRBV4-3	NA	TRBJ1-4	NA	16	TGCGCCAGCAGCCAATCCTCGCTCTCAACTAATGAAAAACTGTTTTTT	CASSQSSLSTNEKLFF
TRBV30	NA	TRBJ2-5	NA	10	TGTGCCTGGAAACGGGACACGCAGTACTTC	CAWKRDTQYF
TRBV10-3	NA	TRBJ1-2	NA	15	TGTGCCATCAGTGATCTCGGGGACGGACCCGGAGGCTACACCTTC	CAISDLGDGPGGYTF
TRBV11-2	few	TRBJ1-3	NA	12	TGTGCCAGCTGGGGGTCTGGAAACACCATATATTTT	CASWGSGNTIYF
TRBV29-1	NA	TRBJ2-5	TRBD2	14	TGCAGCGTTGATAGCTCGACTAGCCTTGAGACCCAGTACTTC	CSVDSSTSLETQYF
TRBV4-1	NA	TRBJ2-2	TRBD1	17	TGCGCCAGCAGCCAACGGGGACAGGCTGACGGCACCGGGGAGCTGTTTTTT	CASSQRGQADGTGELFF
TRBV29-1	NA	TRBJ2-5	NA	12	TGCAGCGTTGCTGCGGGTGGGGAGACCCAGTACTTC	CSVAAGGETQYF
TRBV12-2	NA	TRBJ2-1	NA	18	TGTGCAAGTCGCACCACGACACTAGCGGGGGGCTCCTACAATGAGCAGTTCTTC	CASRTTTLAGGSYNEQFF
TRBV10-2	NA	TRBJ2-5	NA	15	TGCGCCAGCAGTGAGGCGGCTACTCACCAAGAGACCCAGTACTTC	CASSEAATHQETQYF
TRBV10-3	once	TRBJ2-4	TRBD1	13	TGTGCCACCGTAGCAGGACAGGGGGACATTCAGTACTTC	CATVAGQGDIQYF
TRBV6-5	once	TRBJ2-5	NA	14	TGTGCCAGCAGTTACGGCGTTAGCCAAGAGACCCAGTACTTC	CASSYGVSQETQYF
TRBV25-1	NA	TRBJ2-4	TRBD2	12	TGTGCCAGCAGTGACCGGGGGGGCATTCAGTACTTC	CASSDRGGIQYF
TRBV2	NA	TRBJ2-7	TRBD1	13	TGTGCCAGCAGTCTGGACAGGGACTACGAGCAGTACTTC	CASSLDRDYEQYF
TRBV5-6	NA	TRBJ2-7	NA	12	TGTGCCAGCAGCTCCTCAGGCAACGAGCAGTACTTC	CASSSSGNEQYF
TRBV29-1	NA	TRBJ1-2	TRBD1	12	TGCAGCACTTTGGACAGGGGTCATGGCTACACCTTC	CSTLDRGHGYTF
TRBV30	NA	TRBJ1-5	TRBD1	15	TGTGCCTGGAGCCCGGGGACAGGGGATTTTCAGCCCCAGCATTTT	CAWSPGTGDFQPQHF
TRBV30	NA	TRBJ2-1	TRBD1	16	TGTGCCTGGAGGCGTACGGGACAGGGCATCTCGAACGGTCTGTTCTTC	CAWRRTGQGISNGLFF
TRBV29-1	NA	TRBJ2-1	NA	14	TGCAGCGCCGACACAGGGGGGGCCGTCAATGAGCAGTTCTTC	CSADTGGAVNEQFF
TRBV7-2	NA	TRBJ2-5	NA	11	TGTGCCAGCAGCGCACAAGAGACCCAGTACTTC	CASSAQETQYF
TRBV27	NA	TRBJ1-6	NA	16	TGTGCCAGCGGATCCTCCACGACTTTCTATAATTCACCCCTCCACTTT	CASGSSTTFYNSPLHF
TRBV29-1	NA	TRBJ1-1	NA	13	TGCAGCGTTGAATGGGGGATGAACACTGAAGCTTTCTTT	CSVEWGMNTEAFF
TRBV4-2	once	TRBJ2-2	NA	14	TGTGCCAGCAGCCAAGACCAGAACACCGGGGAGCTGTTTTTT	CASSQDQNTGELFF
TRBV29-1	NA	TRBJ1-5	NA	13	TGCAGCGCTGAGCTTTGGGAAGGGGAGCCCCAGCATTTT	CSAELWEGEPQHF
TRBV5-5	NA	TRBJ2-6	NA	15	TGTGCCAGCAGAAAGGACAGCTCTGGGGCCAACGTCCTGACTTTC	CASRKDSSGANVLTF
TRBV29-1	NA	TRBJ2-2	NA	14	TGCAGCGTCGCAGGGCTCTCGAACACCGGGGAGCTGTTTTTT	CSVAGLSNTGELFF
TRBV30	NA	TRBJ2-7	NA	14	TGTGCCTGGAGTGTAGGGGCAGGGTGGTACGAGCAGTACTTC	CAWSVGAGWYEQYF
TRBV2	NA	TRBJ2-4	NA	13	TGTGCCAGCAGTGTATCGACTCAAAACATTCAGTACTTC	CASSVSTQNIQYF
TRBV11-1	once	TRBJ2-7	NA	15	TGTGCCAGCAGCCGTGCAACAGGGATCGGCTACGAGCAGTACTTC	CASSRATGIGYEQYF
TRBV19	NA	TRBJ2-3	NA	12	TGTGCCAGTAGTATAGAGGGAGATACGCAGTATTTT	CASSIEGDTQYF
TRBV27	NA	TRBJ2-5	NA	13	TGTGCCAGCAGTTTTTTGATCGAAGGGACCCAGTACTTC	CASSFLIEGTQYF
TRBV6-6	NA	TRBJ1-2	NA	13	TGTGCCAGCAGCACCGGGCTCTCAAATGGCTACACCTTC	CASSTGLSNGYTF
TRBV23-1	NA	TRBJ1-6	NA	13	TGCGCCAGGACGCGACAGATTAATTCACCCCTCCACTTT	CARTRQINSPLHF
TRBV5-4	NA	TRBJ2-3	TRBD2	14	TGTGCCAGCAGTAACGGGGGGAGTACAGATACGCAGTATTTT	CASSNGGSTDTQYF
TRBV25-1	NA	TRBJ1-1	NA	12	TGTGCCAGCAGTGATAGCAACACTGAAGCTTTCTTT	CASSDSNTEAFF
TRBV5-1	NA	TRBJ2-5	TRBD1	15	TGCGCCAGCAGCTCCCAAGGACAGGCCCAAGAGACCCAGTACTTC	CASSSQGQAQETQYF
TRBV10-3	NA	TRBJ2-2	NA	16	TGTGCCATCAATCACGGCAGGGGCAAAAACACCGGGGAGCTGTTTTTT	CAINHGRGKNTGELFF